These 17 T cell receptor beta chains came from one sample sequenced in a study of CD8 T cells in ankylosing spondylitis (dated by TCRdb to 2017 to 2019). Their specific antigens are unknown. To prepare the library, 5' RACE was applied. The sample was run on an Illumina HiSeq 2500. TCRdb trimmed the raw reads at Q25, called clones with MiXCR and kept productive beta chains. Identical CDR3 proteins give one entry, which carries the most common genes and DNA. The sample table shows roughly 700,000 distinct CDR3 sequences, and roughly 20% are seen once. The ten largest account for about 19% of the sample. The study at large found these results: A TCR beta motif of several highly homologous amino acid variants appeared characteristic of blood from ankylosing spondylitis patients.

Sequencing was done on a sample of blood, either unsorted or a sorted T cell fraction (not recorded which). The receptors here all came from a male donor with ankylosing spondylitis.

The genes are TRBV14 and TRBJ1-4; D is undetermined. The CDR3 is 14 residues long. Germline V gene lookup returns CDR1 SGHDN and CDR2 FVKESK. V was pared by 1 base and J by 7 bases, with 10 bases between. This CDR3 is CASSQVRKPEKLFF. DNA for the CDR3: TGTGCCAGCAGCCAAGTACGGAAGCCTGAAAAACTGTTTTTT.

The chain joins TRBV20-1 to TRBJ2-3, with a possible D match to TRBD2 (7 bases). The CDR3 sequence is 16 residues long. V gave up 1 base and J gave up 1 base, with 15 bases separating them. Germline V lookup: CDR1 DFQATT, CDR2 SNEGSKA (reference sequence). The CDR3 reads CSARGALGGRTDTQYF. DNA for the CDR3: TGCAGTGCTAGAGGAGCTTTGGGGGGGCGCACAGATACGCAGTATTTT.

V is TRBV4-2 and J is TRBJ2-7, with 7 bases fitting TRBD2. From germline, CDR1 is LGHNA and CDR2 YNFKEQ. CDR3 length: 18 residues. The junction had 17 bases not matched to a gene; V was cut back by 4 bases and J by 2 bases. CDR3 sequence (DNA): TGTGCCAGCAGCCTTTATCTTATAGCCGGGGGAGGGACCTACGAGCAGTACTTC. This gives the protein CASSLYLIAGGGTYEQYF.

This clonotype has a count of ten or more. The genes are TRBV5-1 and TRBJ1-1; D remains ambiguous. Germline V gene data show CDR1 as SGHRS and CDR2 as YFSETQ. V was shortened by 4 bases and J by 5 bases, with 15 bases between the two germline ends. This CDR3 is 14 amino acids long. The DNA of the CDR3 is TGCGCCAGCAGCCGTCGGGATGTGGGGACTGAAGCTTTCTTT. It is translated as CASSRRDVGTEAFF. The whole variable domain, remainder taken from reference TRBV5-1 and TRBJ1-1, is KAGVTQTPRYLIKTRGQQVTLSCSPISGHRSVSWYQQTPGQGLQFLFEYFSETQRNKGNFPGRFSGRQFSNSRSEMNVSTLELGDSALYLCASSRRDVGTEAFFGQGTRLTVV.

This rearrangement joins TRBV3-1 to TRBJ1-1, with D perhaps matching TRBD1 (5 bases). The CDR3 consists of 15 residues. Trimming left V 4 bases short and J 8 bases short, with 20 bases between. Germline loops: CDR1 LGHDT, CDR2 YNNKEL (reference sequence). The DNA of the CDR3 is TGTGCCAGCAGCCCCTCCCCGGGACCGCACTTGGAAGCTTTCTTT. It yields the protein CASSPSPGPHLEAFF.

The chain is built from TRBV2 and TRBJ2-7; D is perhaps TRBD1 (5 bases). Germline V gene lookup returns CDR1 SNHLY and CDR2 FYNNEI. The V and J ends lost 6 bases and 6 bases respectively, with 12 bases between them. CDR3 size: 12 residues. The CDR3 is CASSLQGPEQYF. The CDR3 nucleotides are TGTGCCAGCAGCCTGCAGGGCCCCGAGCAGTACTTC.

This rearrangement joins TRBV28 to TRBJ2-7; TRBD2 is a possible D gene (7 bases). CDR1 and CDR2 from the germline V gene are MDHEN and SYDVKM. This CDR3 is built from 15 residues. Trimming stripped 6 bases from V and 3 bases from J, with 18 bases between. The CDR3 sequence is CASRGAGGSGYEQYF. CDR3 DNA sequence: TGTGCCAGCAGGGGGGCTGGCGGGAGTGGCTACGAGCAGTACTTC. The variable domain in full, with the rest retrieved from reference TRBV28 and TRBJ2-7, is DVKVTQSSRYLVKRTGEKVFLECVQDMDHENMFWYRQDPGLGLRLIYFSYDVKMKEKGDIPEGYSVSREKKERFSLILESASTNQTSMYLCASRGAGGSGYEQYFGPGTRLTVT.

The chain is built from TRBV11-2 and TRBJ1-2; possible D gene TRBD1, 6 bases. Between the trimmed V and J ends, which lost 7 bases and 9 bases, there was a span of 21 bases. Germline V gene data show CDR1 as SGHAT and CDR2 as FQNNGV. The CDR3 runs 14 residues. In nucleotides, the CDR3 is TGTGCCAGCACCATCAACGACCCGGGGGGCCGCTACACCTTC. This codes for CASTINDPGGRYTF. Drawing the rest from reference TRBV11-2 and TRBJ1-2, the complete variable domain is EAGVAQSPRYKIIEKRQSVAFWCNPISGHATLYWYQQILGQGPKLLIQFQNNGVVDDSQLPKDRFSAERLKGVDSTLKIQPAKLEDSAVYLCASTINDPGGRYTFGSGTRLTVV.

This chain uses TRBV7-6 with TRBJ2-1; D gene ambiguous. Trimming pared 1 base from V and 4 bases from J, leaving 14 bases between. Germline CDR1 reads SGHVS; CDR2 reads FNYEAQ. The CDR3 has 16 amino acids. Here the CDR3 DNA reads TGTGCCAGCAGCTTAGACCCCTCGGTCCCTTACAATGAGCAGTTCTTC. Amino acid sequence: CASSLDPSVPYNEQFF.

The rearrangement uses TRBV12-3 or TRBV12-4 and TRBJ2-1; TRBD2 is a possible D gene (6 bases). This CDR3 is 16 amino acids long. V lost 5 bases and J lost 2, with 16 bases in between. The CDR3, as DNA: TGTGCCAGCAGTCCCGACCGGGACTTAACCTACAATGAGCAGTTCTTC. Amino acids: CASSPDRDLTYNEQFF.

The V call is TRBV7-3, the J call TRBJ2-3, with 9 bases fitting TRBD2. Looked up from germline, CDR1 is SGHTA and CDR2 is FQGTGA. J lost 6 bases, V lost 4 bases, and 8 bases had no gene match. CDR3 length: 15 amino acids. DNA for the CDR3: TGTGCCAGCAGCTCCTTTAGCGGGGGCGGGGATACGCAGTATTTT. This codes for CASSSFSGGGDTQYF. Looking up the rest from reference TRBV7-3 and TRBJ2-3 gives the full variable domain: GAGVSQTPSNKVTEKGKYVELRCDPISGHTALYWYRQSLGQGPEFLIYFQGTGAADDSGLPNDRFFAVRPEGSVSTLKIQRTERGDSAVYLCASSSFSGGGDTQYFGPGTRLTVL.

The chain joins TRBV20-1 to TRBJ2-1; 9 bases agree with TRBD1. With 0 bases clipped from V and 3 bases from J, the junction kept 3 bases outside the gene matches. Germline CDR1 is DFQATT and CDR2 is SNEGSKA (reference sequence). The CDR3 consists of 15 residues. CDR3 in amino acids: CSARDTGQGYNEQFF. The CDR3 DNA reads TGCAGTGCTAGAGATACGGGACAGGGCTACAATGAGCAGTTCTTC.

The J gene is TRBJ2-3, the V gene TRBV20-1; 11 bases fit TRBD2. With V trimmed by 5 bases and J by 2 bases, 6 bases remained unmatched. Per germline, CDR1 DFQATT and CDR2 SNEGSKA (reference sequence). This CDR3 is 15 amino acids long. CDR3 nucleotide sequence: TGCAGTGCTGGCACTAGCGGGAGTTTCACAGATACGCAGTATTTT. Its protein is CSAGTSGSFTDTQYF.

The chain recombines TRBV2 with TRBJ1-2, with D perhaps TRBD1 (5 bases). V lost 4 bases to trimming and J lost 5 bases, with 8 bases between them. The CDR3 has 12 residues. The germline V gene encodes CDR1 SNHLY and CDR2 FYNNEI. CDR3 in DNA: TGTGCCAGCAGTGCTCGGGGGTATGGCTACACCTTC. This codes for CASSARGYGYTF.

The table lists this clonotype with a few counts. The rearrangement uses TRBV7-8 and TRBJ2-3, with 10 bases fitting TRBD2. The CDR3 is 14 residues long. Germline V gives CDR1 SGHVS, CDR2 FQNEAQ. J lost 7 bases, V lost 10 bases, and 11 bases had no gene match. This chain's CDR3 is CAIGGTSEGYTQYF. CDR3 bases: TGTGCCATAGGCGGGACTAGCGAGGGGTATACGCAGTATTTT.

This sequence joins TRBV15 and TRBJ2-5; D remains unclear. This CDR3 is 13 amino acids long. The germline V gene has CDR1 LNHNV and CDR2 YYDKDF (reference sequence). The V end lost 0 bases, the J end lost 7 bases, and 9 bases lay between the germline ends. The CDR3 here is CATSRDLSGTQYF. The CDR3 nucleotides read TGTGCCACCAGCAGAGACCTTTCAGGGACCCAGTACTTC.

This clonotype has just a few counts. The CDR3 region is CASSHVPGQGMNTEAFF. The CDR3 coding sequence is TGCGCCAGCAGCCACGTCCCGGGACAGGGAATGAACACTGAAGCTTTCTTT. The chain is built from TRBV4-1 and TRBJ1-1, with 9 bases matching TRBD1. V was pared by 3 bases and J by 0 bases, with 8 bases of the junction left unmatched. The CDR3 consists of 17 residues. The germline V gene encodes CDR1 MGHRA and CDR2 YSYEKL.